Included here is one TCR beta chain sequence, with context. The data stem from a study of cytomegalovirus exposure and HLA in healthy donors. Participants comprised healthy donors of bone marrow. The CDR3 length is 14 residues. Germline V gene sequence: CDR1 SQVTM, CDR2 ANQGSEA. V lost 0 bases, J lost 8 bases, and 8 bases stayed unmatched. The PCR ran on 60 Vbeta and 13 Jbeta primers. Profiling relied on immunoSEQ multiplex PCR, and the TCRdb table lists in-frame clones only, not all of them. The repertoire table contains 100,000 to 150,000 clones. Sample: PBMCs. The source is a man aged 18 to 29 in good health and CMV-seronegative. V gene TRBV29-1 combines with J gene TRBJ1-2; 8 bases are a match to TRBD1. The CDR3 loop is CSVEDPGTGYGYTF. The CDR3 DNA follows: TGCAGCGTTGAAGATCCCGGGACAGGTTACGGCTACACCTTC.